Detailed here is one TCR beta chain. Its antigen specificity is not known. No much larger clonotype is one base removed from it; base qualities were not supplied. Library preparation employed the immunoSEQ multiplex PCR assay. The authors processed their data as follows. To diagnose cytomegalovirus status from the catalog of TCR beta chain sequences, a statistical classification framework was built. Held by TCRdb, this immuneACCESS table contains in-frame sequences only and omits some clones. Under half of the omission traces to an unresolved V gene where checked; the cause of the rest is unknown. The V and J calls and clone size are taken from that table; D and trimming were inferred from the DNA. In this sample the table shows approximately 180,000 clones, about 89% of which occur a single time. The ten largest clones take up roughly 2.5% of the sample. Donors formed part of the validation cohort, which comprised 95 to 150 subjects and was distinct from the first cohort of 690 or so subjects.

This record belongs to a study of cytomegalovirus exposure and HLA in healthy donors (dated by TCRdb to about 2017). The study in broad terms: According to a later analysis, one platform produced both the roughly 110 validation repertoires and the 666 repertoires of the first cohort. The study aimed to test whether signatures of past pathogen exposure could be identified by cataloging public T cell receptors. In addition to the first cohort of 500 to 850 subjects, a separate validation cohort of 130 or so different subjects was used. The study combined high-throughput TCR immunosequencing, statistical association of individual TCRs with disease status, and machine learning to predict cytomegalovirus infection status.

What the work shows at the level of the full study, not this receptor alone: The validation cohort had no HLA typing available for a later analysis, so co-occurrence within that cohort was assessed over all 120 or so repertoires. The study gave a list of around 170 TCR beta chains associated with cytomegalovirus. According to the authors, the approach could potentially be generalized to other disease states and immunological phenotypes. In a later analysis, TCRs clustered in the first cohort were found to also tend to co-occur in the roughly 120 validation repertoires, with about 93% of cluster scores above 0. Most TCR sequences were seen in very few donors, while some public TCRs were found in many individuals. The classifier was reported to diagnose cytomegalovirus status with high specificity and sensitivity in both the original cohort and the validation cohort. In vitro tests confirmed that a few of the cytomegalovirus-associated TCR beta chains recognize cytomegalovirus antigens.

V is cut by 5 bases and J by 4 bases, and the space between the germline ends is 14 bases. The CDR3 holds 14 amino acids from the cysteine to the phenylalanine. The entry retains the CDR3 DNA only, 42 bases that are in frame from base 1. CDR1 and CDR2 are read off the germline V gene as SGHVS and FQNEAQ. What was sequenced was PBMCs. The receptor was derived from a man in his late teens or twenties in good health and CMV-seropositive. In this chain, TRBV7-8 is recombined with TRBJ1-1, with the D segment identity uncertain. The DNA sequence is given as TGTGCCAGCAGCCCCGGCGGGTATGGCACTGAAGCTTTCTTT. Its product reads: CASSPGGYGTEAFF.